What follows describes a single TCR beta chain. This sample was taken from a study of CD8+ T cells in alopecia areata. TCR sequencing used cDNA made by reverse transcription of extracted RNA. The method was immunoSEQ multiplex PCR; TCRdb's version includes in-frame clones alone and lacks a portion of them. The sample holds about 290,000 clones, 55% to 70% seen once. The treatment was: oral pan-JAK inhibitor, 5-10 mg twice daily. Germline V gene lookup returns CDR1 ENHRY and CDR2 SYGVKD. This CDR3 region has 13 residues. Between the trimmed V and J ends, which lost 2 bases and 8 bases, there was a span of 12 bases.

The TCR sequence derives from a human donor with alopecia areata. This rearrangement joins TRBV10-3 to TRBJ1-2; D remains unclear. The sample in question was CD4+ T cells sorted from blood, obtained at week 24, from a patient treated with tofacitinib. The CDR3 reads CAISETNSGGYTF. The DNA for the CDR3 is TGTGCCATCAGTGAGACCAACAGCGGCGGCTACACCTTC.